Below are 22 T cell receptor beta chains sequenced from a single sample in a study (dated by TCRdb to about 2015). Library method: 5' RACE. Instrument used: Illumina MiSeq. The raw public reads went through TCRdb reprocessing: fastp at Q25, MiXCR clone calling, in-frame beta chains kept. Each entry merges the rows of one CDR3 protein and shows their most common DNA and genes. The sample includes approximately 40,000 distinct CDR3 sequences, with around 30% observed a single time. The ten biggest clones cover 4% to 4.5% of the sample. Sequenced: tumor-infiltrating memory CD4+ T cells sorted from the breast tumor. Taken with the paper, the label for cell subset or site translates to: memory CD4+ T cells, CD4+CD45RO+CD25-. Receptors were obtained from a female donor with breast cancer.

This sequence joins TRBV5-4 and TRBJ2-6; no firm D call. The CDR3 sequence is 16 residues long. Deletions cut 4 bases from V and 0 bases from J, with 11 bases between. CDR1 and CDR2 from the germline V gene are SGHNT and YYREEE (reference sequence). The CDR3 loop is CASSTSASSGANVLTF. The CDR3 bases are TGTGCCAGCAGCACTTCGGCCAGCTCTGGGGCCAACGTCCTGACTTTC.

This clonotype has ten or more counts. The genes are TRBV12-3 or TRBV12-4 and TRBJ2-1; D unclear. V shed 5 bases and J shed 0 bases, with 11 bases lying between them. This CDR3 spans 15 amino acids. CDR3 in DNA: TGTGCCAGCAGTCCCCTCTTAAGCTCCTACAATGAGCAGTTCTTC. This sequence encodes CASSPLLSSYNEQFF.

V and J are TRBV7-9 and TRBJ2-5; D remains ambiguous. CDR1 and CDR2 (germline): SEHNR, FQNEAQ (reference sequence). The V gene lost 5 bases and the J gene lost 2 bases, with 12 bases spanning the gap. The CDR3 loop spans 14 amino acids. The CDR3, as DNA: TGTGCCAGCAGCCAAAACGCCATACAAGAGACCCAGTACTTC. This codes for CASSQNAIQETQYF.

This clonotype occurred a few times. The CDR3 nucleotides read TGTGCCAGCAGTCCCGGGACTAGCGGGATGGCCGGGGAGCTGTTTTTT. Encoded protein: CASSPGTSGMAGELFF. The chain combines TRBV9 with TRBJ2-2, with 13 bases that match TRBD2. This CDR3 is 16 amino acids long. V was clipped by 5 bases and J by 6 bases; unmatched bases: 7. The V gene's germline CDR1 is SGDLS and CDR2 YYNGEE.

The chain couples TRBV6-2 or TRBV6-3 to TRBJ2-7, with 13 bases fitting TRBD2. This CDR3 comprises 16 residues. The germline gives CDR1 MNHEY, CDR2 SVGEGT. V trimming: 0 bases; J trimming: 4 bases; junction bases outside the gene matches: 3. The CDR3 DNA reads TGTGCCAGCAGTTACTCTCGACTAGCGGGAGGATACGAGCAGTACTTC. This codes for CASSYSRLAGGYEQYF.

The V call is TRBV7-9, the J call TRBJ1-2; 8 bases align to TRBD1. The ends lost 5 bases at V and 4 bases at J; junction bases unmatched: 9. Germline V gene lookup returns CDR1 SEHNR and CDR2 FQNEAQ (reference sequence). This CDR3 region has 15 residues. The CDR3 loop reads CASSLGQGRSYGYTF. The DNA of the CDR3 is TGTGCCAGCAGCCTCGGACAGGGACGTAGCTATGGCTACACCTTC.

The chain employs TRBV6-2 or TRBV6-3 and TRBJ1-5; D is possibly TRBD1 (5 bases). Germline CDR1 is MNHEY and CDR2 is SVGEGT. The CDR3 loop spans 18 amino acids. Trimming took off 2 bases at V and 2 bases at J, with 19 bases between the two ends. The CDR3: CASSYIMGGAEGNQPQHF. CDR3 nucleotide sequence: TGTGCCAGCAGTTACATTATGGGAGGGGCCGAGGGCAATCAGCCCCAGCATTTT.

This clonotype was counted between two and nine times. The CDR3 loop is CASSYQGASGRQLGETQYF. In DNA form, the CDR3 reads TGTGCCAGCAGTTACCAGGGGGCTAGCGGGAGACAGCTGGGCGAGACCCAGTACTTC. V usage is TRBV6-2 or TRBV6-3 and J usage is TRBJ2-5, with 10 nucleotides matching TRBD2. Germline V gene sequence: CDR1 MNHEY, CDR2 SVGEGT. This CDR3 comprises 19 residues. The V segment lost 2 bases and the J segment 5 bases; nucleotides outside the gene matches: 17.

Points on this clonotype: This clone may be a read error of a much larger clone one base away. The chain has TRBV10-3 and TRBJ2-3; the D gene is possibly TRBD1 (6 bases). TRBJ1-5 matches the DNA end more closely, so the J call is doubtful. The CDR3 sequence is 14 residues long. The germline CDR1 and CDR2 sequences are ENHRY and SYGVKD. The chain's CDR3 is CAIEEAGGKDTQHF. In nucleotides, the CDR3 is TGTGCCATCGAAGAGGCGGGGGGCAAAGATACGCAGCATTTT.

This clonotype was seen repeatedly, ten times or more. The chain recombines TRBV7-8 with TRBJ1-1, with D maybe TRBD1 (5 bases). This CDR3 is 13 amino acids long. V was trimmed by 5 bases and J by 9 bases, leaving 16 bases between them. Germline-derived CDR1 and CDR2 are SGHVS and FQNEAQ. The CDR3 is CASSHPGLPKAFF. The CDR3 DNA sequence: TGTGCCAGCAGCCATCCGGGACTCCCCAAAGCTTTCTTT.

This clonotype has only a few counts. V gene TRBV29-1 combines with J gene TRBJ1-1; 9 nucleotides align to TRBD1. The junction had 2 bases not matched to a gene; V was cut back by 3 bases and J by 0 bases. The CDR3 covers 14 residues. The V gene's germline CDR1 is SQVTM and CDR2 ANQGSEA. CDR3 DNA sequence: TGCAGCGTTGAGGACAGGGGCTTGAACACTGAAGCTTTCTTT. Its translation: CSVEDRGLNTEAFF.

About this clonotype itself: A single base separates this from a much larger clone, so it may be a read error. The conserved final phenylalanine or tryptophan is absent from the CDR3, which likely points to a read error. The chain employs TRBV12-3 or TRBV12-4 and TRBJ2-1; D gene unclear. CDR3 length: 14 amino acids. Deletions cut 6 bases from V and 6 bases from J, with 15 bases between. As DNA, the CDR3 is TGTGCCAGCAGCACCAATCCAAGGGCCAATGAGCAGTTCATC. Protein: CASSTNPRANEQFI.

The CDR3 loop reads CASRVWGLGETQYF. The CDR3 DNA sequence: TGTGCCAGCCGGGTTTGGGGACTGGGAGAGACCCAGTACTTC. The chain recombines TRBV6-6 with TRBJ2-5; D is perhaps TRBD2 (6 bases). The germline V gene encodes CDR1 MNHNY and CDR2 SVGAGI (reference sequence). CDR3 length: 14 residues. V shed 8 bases and J shed 4 bases, with 17 bases lying between them.

This clonotype was detected only a few times. A much larger clone differs from this one at a single base, so this may be a read error. This chain joins TRBV7-9 and TRBJ1-2; 7 nucleotides agree with TRBD1. Germline lookup yields CDR1 SEHNR and CDR2 FQNEAQ (reference sequence). This CDR3 spans 15 amino acids. Here the CDR3 reads CASSPPTGDTYGCTF. In nucleotides, the CDR3 is TGTGCCAGCAGCCCCCCCACAGGGGATACCTATGGCTGCACCTTC.

This clonotype was observed at least ten times. The chain carries TRBV5-1 and TRBJ2-3; the D call may be TRBD1 or TRBD2 (5 bases each). Trimming shortened V by 1 base and J by 1 base, and 10 bases separated the two germline ends. Germline V lookup: CDR1 SGHRS, CDR2 YFSETQ. The CDR3 loop spans 15 amino acids. The CDR3 nucleotides are TGCGCCAGCAGCTTGCGGCAGGGAGGCACAGATACGCAGTATTTT. This codes for CASSLRQGGTDTQYF. Based on the CDR3 plus reference TRBV5-1 and TRBJ2-3, the full variable domain is KAGVTQTPRYLIKTRGQQVTLSCSPISGHRSVSWYQQTPGQGLQFLFEYFSETQRNKGNFPGRFSGRQFSNSRSEMNVSTLELGDSALYLCASSLRQGGTDTQYFGPGTRLTVL.

This chain joins TRBV28 and TRBJ2-1; 12 bases fit TRBD2. The CDR3 loop spans 19 amino acids. Looked up from germline, CDR1 is MDHEN and CDR2 is SYDVKM. V was clipped by 1 base and J by 1 base; unmatched bases: 8. This CDR3 is CASSLSASGGVSSYNEQFF. In DNA form, the CDR3 reads TGTGCCAGCAGTTTATCAGCTAGCGGGGGGGTTAGTTCCTACAATGAGCAGTTCTTC. The full variable domain, its missing parts supplied by reference TRBV28 and TRBJ2-1, is DVKVTQSSRYLVKRTGEKVFLECVQDMDHENMFWYRQDPGLGLRLIYFSYDVKMKEKGDIPEGYSVSREKKERFSLILESASTNQTSMYLCASSLSASGGVSSYNEQFFGPGTRLTVL.

This clonotype occurred a few times. This chain uses TRBV7-2 with TRBJ2-3; 8 bases match TRBD2. The CDR3 runs to 14 residues. V lost 7 bases to trimming and J lost 3 bases; unmatched junction nucleotides: 6. Germline V gives CDR1 SGHTA, CDR2 FQGNSA. The CDR3 here is CASIKGLATDTQYF. CDR3 coding DNA: TGTGCCAGCATCAAAGGACTAGCAACAGATACGCAGTATTTT. The whole variable domain, filled in from reference TRBV7-2 and TRBJ2-3, reads GAGVSQSPSNKVTEKGKDVELRCDPISGHTALYWYRQSLGQGLEFLIYFQGNSAPDKSGLPSDRFSAERTGGSVSTLTIQRTQQEDSAVYLCASIKGLATDTQYFGPGTRLTVL.

This clonotype showed up just a few times. The rearrangement joins TRBV4-3 to TRBJ2-7; no reliable D call. From germline, CDR1 is LGHNA and CDR2 YSLEER. With 0 bases removed from V and 0 bases from J, the gap between germline ends came to 12 bases. CDR3 length: 16 amino acids. The chain's CDR3 is CASSQEVRSNSYEQYF. Here the CDR3 DNA reads TGCGCCAGCAGCCAAGAAGTGCGCTCAAACTCCTACGAGCAGTACTTC.

This clonotype was counted between two and nine times. The chain joins TRBV29-1 to TRBJ2-1; TRBD1 aligns across 10 bases. The CDR3 is 11 residues long. Germline V gene lookup returns CDR1 SQVTM and CDR2 ANQGSEA. CDR3 sequence: CGQGVRNEQFF. The CDR3 nucleotides are TGCGGACAGGGGGTTCGCAATGAGCAGTTCTTC.

This clonotype was counted only a few times. The chain joins TRBV5-1 to TRBJ2-2, with D unclear. The CDR3 is made up of 15 amino acids. V was cut by 0 bases and J by 2 bases, with 8 bases left in between. CDR1 SGHRS and CDR2 YFSETQ come from the germline V gene. The CDR3 region is CASSLGGQNTGELFF. The CDR3 DNA is TGCGCCAGCAGCTTGGGGGGTCAAAACACCGGGGAGCTGTTTTTT.

The chain combines TRBV6-5 with TRBJ1-2, with 10 bases lining up with TRBD1. The CDR3 has 16 residues. J lost 5 bases, V lost 2 bases, and 8 bases had no gene match. Germline V gene lookup returns CDR1 MNHEY and CDR2 SVGAGI. In DNA, the CDR3 is TGTGCCAGCAGTTACCTCCGGACAGGGGGGAGTTATGGCTACACCTTC. Residues: CASSYLRTGGSYGYTF.

The chain joins TRBV4-3 to TRBJ2-4, with D possibly matching TRBD1 (5 bases). Trimming shortened V by 0 bases and J by 8 bases, and 14 bases separated the two germline ends. Germline CDR1 reads LGHNA; CDR2 reads YSLEER. The CDR3 has 15 amino acids. The CDR3 DNA reads TGCGCCAGCAGCCAAGATCACGCCAGGGTCTACATTCAGTACTTC. Its protein is CASSQDHARVYIQYF.